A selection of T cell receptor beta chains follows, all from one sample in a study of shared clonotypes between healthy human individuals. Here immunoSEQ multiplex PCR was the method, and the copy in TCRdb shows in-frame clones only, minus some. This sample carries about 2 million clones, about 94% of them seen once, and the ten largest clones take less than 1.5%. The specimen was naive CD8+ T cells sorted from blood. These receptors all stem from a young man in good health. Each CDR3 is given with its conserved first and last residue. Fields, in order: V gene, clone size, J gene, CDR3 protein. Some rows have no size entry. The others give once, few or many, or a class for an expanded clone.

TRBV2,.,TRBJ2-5,CASSEFFGTLEWETQYF
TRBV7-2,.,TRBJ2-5,CASSLAREGLGETQYF
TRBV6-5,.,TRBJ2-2,CASSLQNLGELFF
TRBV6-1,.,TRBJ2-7,CASSEDSTVANYEQYF
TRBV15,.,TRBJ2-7,CATGSGHYEQYF
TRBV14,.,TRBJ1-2,CASSQSGTVYGYTF
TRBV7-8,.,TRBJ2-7,CASSLGFGQNEQYF
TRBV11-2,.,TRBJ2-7,CASSLPGTGFYEQYF
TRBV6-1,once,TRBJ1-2,CASSDRAGAGYTF
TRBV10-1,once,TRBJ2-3,CASSDTSGAADTQYF
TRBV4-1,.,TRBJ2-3,CASSQVTATDTQYF
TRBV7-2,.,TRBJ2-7,CASSLRAVAGAGNEQYF
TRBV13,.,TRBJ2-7,CASSSRDPVPYEQYF
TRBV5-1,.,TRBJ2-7,CASSLVSGTRYEQYF
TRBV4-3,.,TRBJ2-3,CASSQDFPRGDTQYF
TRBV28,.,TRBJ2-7,CASSLHSRYEQYF
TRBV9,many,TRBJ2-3,CASSVSGKLDTQYF
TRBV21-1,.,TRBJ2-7,CASSKAPFLSGSGEQYF
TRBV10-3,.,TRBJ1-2,CAISGFGEGYGYTF
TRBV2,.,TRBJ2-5,CASSEIEETQYF
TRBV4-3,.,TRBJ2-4,CASSPEGGVAKNIQYF
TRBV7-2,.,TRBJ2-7,CASSWQTGVEQYF
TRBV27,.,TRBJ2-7,CASRPGQGNLGQYF
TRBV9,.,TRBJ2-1,CASSVAWTGSPNEQFF
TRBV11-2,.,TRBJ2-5,CASSLSWGKETQYF
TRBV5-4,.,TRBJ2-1,CASSLGQGWNEQFF
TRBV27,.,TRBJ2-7,CASSPSQGVSSYEQYF
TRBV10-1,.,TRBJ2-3,CASSEWRYTDTQYF
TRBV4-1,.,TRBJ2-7,CASSQGQAYEQYF
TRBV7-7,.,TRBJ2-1,CASSSLDSHNEQFF
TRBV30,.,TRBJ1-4,CAWSIQGAPATNEKLFF
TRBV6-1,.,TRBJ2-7,CASSEEWPPYEQYF
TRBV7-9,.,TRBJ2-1,CASSLKAEYREALRYEQFF
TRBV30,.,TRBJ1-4,CAWNPSGSFGEKLFF
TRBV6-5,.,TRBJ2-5,CASFSEPQETQYF
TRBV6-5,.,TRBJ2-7,CASSYAVVPYEQYF
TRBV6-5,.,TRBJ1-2,CASSIGTGNNYGYTF
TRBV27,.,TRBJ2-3,CASNPSGVTDTQYF
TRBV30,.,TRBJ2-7,CAWSGGTGYEQYF
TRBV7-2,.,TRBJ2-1,CASTYSGGGYNEQFF
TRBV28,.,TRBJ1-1,CASSLLLDTEAFF
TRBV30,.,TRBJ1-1,CAWSTFLGMSMNTEAFF
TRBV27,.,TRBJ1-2,CASSPLDNNYGYTF
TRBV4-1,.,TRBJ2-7,CASSQVDAYEQYF
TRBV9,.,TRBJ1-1,CASSVHDGGEAFF
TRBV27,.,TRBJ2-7,CASSLNGYEQYF
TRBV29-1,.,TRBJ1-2,CSVRERRSGPSNYGYTF
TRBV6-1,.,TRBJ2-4,CASSEARDRGLAKNIQYF
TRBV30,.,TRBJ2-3,CAWALAGEGTDTQYF
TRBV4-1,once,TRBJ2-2,CASSQDSGTGSTGELFF
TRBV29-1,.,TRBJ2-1,CSLSGTTYNEQFF
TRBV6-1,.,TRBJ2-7,CASSELGADEQYF
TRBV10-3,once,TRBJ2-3,CAISESGLVPLPLLAQDTQYF
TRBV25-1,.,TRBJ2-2,CASSDQGSGITGELFF
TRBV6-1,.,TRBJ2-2,CASSERANTGELFF
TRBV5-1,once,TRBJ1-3,CASSGSGNTIYF
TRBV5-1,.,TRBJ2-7,CASRQESYEQYF
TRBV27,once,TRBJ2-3,CASSYDRAAQDTQYF
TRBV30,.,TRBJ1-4,CAWSVTANEKLFF
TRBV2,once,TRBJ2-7,CASSSLFTSLPYEQYF